The 2 T cell receptor beta chains in this list originate from one sample, sequenced in a study of T cells after yellow fever vaccination. TCRdb passed the 5' RACE reads through MiXCR, listing each CDR3 protein once. The sample lists 95,000 to 150,000 distinct CDR3 sequences; approximately 9% were seen once. The starting material was CD8+ T cells sorted from PBMCs, obtained on the day of the yellow fever booster vaccination. The receptors stem from a man aged 18 to 30 who received the YFV17D yellow fever vaccine.

This clonotype was counted between two and nine times. V is TRBV6-1 and J is TRBJ2-7, with TRBD1 matching over 9 bases. This CDR3 comprises 13 residues. Germline trimming cut 6 bases from V and 3 bases from J; bases unmatched to any gene: 3. Per the germline V gene, CDR1 is MNHNS and CDR2 is SASEGT. The DNA of the CDR3 is TGTGCCAGCAGACCGGGACAGGGCTACGAGCAGTACGTC. Encoded protein: CASRPGQGYEQYV.

The chain links TRBV5-1 to TRBJ2-5, with TRBD1 as a possible D gene (6 bases). This CDR3 has 14 amino acids. CDR1 SGHRS and CDR2 YFSETQ come from the germline V gene. V shed 0 bases and J shed 5 bases, with 11 bases lying between them. CDR3 coding DNA: TGCGCCAGCAGCTTGGAGCAGGGGTGGGAGACCCAGTACTTC. It is translated as CASSLEQGWETQYF.